Below are 19 T cell receptor beta chains sequenced from a single sample in a study of T cell responses to AZD1222 COVID-19 vaccine. Assay used: immunoSEQ multiplex PCR; TCRdb lists only in-frame clones, some missing. The table includes about 92,000 clones, over 75% detected once. The sample consisted of peripheral blood, taken on day 0 of AZD1222 vaccination. These receptors came from an adult in good health.

The gene calls are TRBV3-1 (or the pseudogene TRBV3-2) and TRBJ1-5, with D unclear. V gave up 4 bases and J gave up 6 bases, with 10 bases separating them. CDR1 and CDR2 from the germline V gene are LGHDT and YNNKEL (reference sequence). This CDR3 is 13 amino acids long. Written as DNA, the CDR3 is TGTGCCAGCAGCCCGGACGGGAGTCAGCCCCAGCATTTT. It codes for CASSPDGSQPQHF.

The chain has TRBV19 and TRBJ1-1; D is undetermined. Germline V gene lookup returns CDR1 LNHDA and CDR2 SQIVND (reference sequence). V was trimmed by 1 base and J by 4 bases, leaving 10 bases between them. The CDR3 loop spans 14 amino acids. Written as DNA, the CDR3 is TGTGCCAGTAGTATAGGGACGGCGAGCACTGAAGCTTTCTTT. Protein: CASSIGTASTEAFF.

This chain uses TRBV9 with TRBJ1-3; possible D gene TRBD1, 6 bases. Germline CDR1 is SGDLS and CDR2 is YYNGEE. The ends were cut back, 4 bases at V and 4 bases at J, with 18 bases in the middle. CDR3 length: 16 residues. CDR3: CASSPSGTSIGNTIYF. Here the CDR3 DNA reads TGTGCCAGCAGCCCTTCAGGGACATCGATCGGAAACACCATATATTTT.

The chain joins TRBV16 to TRBJ1-1; D is possibly TRBD1 (6 bases). The V gene lost 0 bases and the J gene lost 1 base, with 12 bases spanning the gap. Germline lookup yields CDR1 KGHSY and CDR2 FQNENV. The CDR3 is made up of 16 amino acids. CDR3 protein: CASSQSKWGANTEAFF. The CDR3, as DNA: TGTGCCAGCAGCCAATCAAAATGGGGGGCGAACACTGAAGCTTTCTTT.

V is TRBV29-1 and J is TRBJ2-7; D might be TRBD2 (6 bases). CDR3 length equals 14 residues. Looked up from germline, CDR1 is SQVTM and CDR2 is ANQGSEA. V lost 1 base and J 0 bases, leaving 10 bases between the germline ends. The CDR3 region has the DNA TGCAGCGTTGAAGCGGGAGCTCCCTCCTACGAGCAGTACTTC. It yields the protein CSVEAGAPSYEQYF.

The V call is TRBV18, the J call TRBJ1-4; TRBD1 aligns across 9 bases. V was pared by 6 bases and J by 5 bases, with 7 bases of the junction left unmatched. Germline lookup yields CDR1 KGHSH and CDR2 LQKENI. This CDR3 contains 15 residues. The CDR3 loop is CASSYSGTGNEKLFF. Here the CDR3 DNA reads TGTGCCAGCTCTTACTCCGGGACAGGGAATGAAAAACTGTTTTTT.

This sequence joins TRBV10-3 and TRBJ2-3, with D possibly being TRBD2 (5 bases). V was shortened by 8 bases and J by 4 bases, with 19 bases between the two germline ends. Germline lookup yields CDR1 ENHRY and CDR2 SYGVKD. The CDR3 loop spans 15 amino acids. The CDR3 nucleotides are TGTGCCATCGCCACCCCCGGGGAATGGGCAGATACGCAGTATTTT. Translating it yields CAIATPGEWADTQYF.

This clone showed up just once. This chain uses TRBV27 with TRBJ2-7; 7 bases fit TRBD1. The trim removed 5 bases at V and 1 base at J, leaving 5 bases unmatched. Germline assignment: CDR1 MNHEY and CDR2 SMNVEV (reference sequence). The CDR3 runs to 14 residues. The CDR3 region has the DNA TGTGCCAGCAGTGTGGGGGACAGTTCCTACGAGCAGTACTTC. Translated: CASSVGDSSYEQYF.

This clone was recorded many times. This sequence joins TRBV6-4 and TRBJ2-3; 11 bases agree with TRBD2. With 6 bases clipped from V and 4 bases from J, the junction kept 9 bases outside the gene matches. The CDR3 sequence is 16 residues long. Germline values: CDR1 MRHNA, CDR2 SNTAGT. CDR3 sequence: CASSYTSGRGADTQYF. The CDR3 nucleotides read TGTGCCAGCAGCTACACTAGCGGGAGAGGGGCAGATACGCAGTATTTT.

The chain couples TRBV5-1 to TRBJ2-7; 13 nucleotides align to TRBD2. The CDR3 runs 14 residues. Germline lookup yields CDR1 SGHRS and CDR2 YFSETQ. The junction had 0 bases not matched to a gene; V was cut back by 0 bases and J by 6 bases. The CDR3 protein is CASSLGLAGGEQYF. CDR3 nucleotide sequence: TGCGCCAGCAGCTTGGGACTAGCGGGAGGCGAGCAGTACTTC.

This chain uses TRBV7-3 with TRBJ2-3, with TRBD1 as a possible D gene (7 bases). The CDR3 length is 17 residues. V was clipped by 0 bases and J by 6 bases, with 19 bases between them. CDR1 is SGHTA and CDR2 is FQGTGA in the germline V gene. The CDR3 sequence: CASSLTGGGDSTDTQYF. The CDR3 DNA reads TGTGCCAGCAGCTTAACCGGAGGGGGCGATTCCACCGATACGCAGTATTTT.

The V call is TRBV7-9, the J call TRBJ1-4; D unclear. Germline V lookup: CDR1 SEHNR, CDR2 FQNEAQ (reference sequence). This CDR3 region has 14 residues. Trimming took 1 base from V and 4 from J, leaving 7 bases between them. The CDR3 protein is CASSLELNNEKLFF. The CDR3 nucleotides are TGTGCCAGCAGCTTAGAACTTAATAATGAAAAACTGTTTTTT.

The J gene is TRBJ1-2, the V gene TRBV7-9, with no clear D. Per germline, CDR1 SEHNR and CDR2 FQNEAQ (reference sequence). V gave up 4 bases and J gave up 2 bases, with 11 bases separating them. This CDR3 is built from 14 residues. CDR3 loop: CASSSLSGNYGYTF. DNA for the CDR3: TGTGCCAGCAGCTCCCTATCCGGGAACTATGGCTACACCTTC.

The chain employs TRBV7-3 and TRBJ2-1; D may match TRBD1 or TRBD2 (5 bases each). Germline V gene sequence: CDR1 SGHTA, CDR2 FQGTGA. The CDR3 covers 11 residues. The V gene lost 5 bases and the J gene lost 15 bases, with 14 bases spanning the gap. CDR3 sequence: CASSPGTGWFF. CDR3 bases: TGTGCCAGCAGCCCCGGGACCGGGTGGTTCTTC.

The V call is TRBV29-1, the J call TRBJ2-2; no firm D call. Trimming pared 3 bases from V and 2 bases from J, leaving 10 bases between. Germline V gene lookup returns CDR1 SQVTM and CDR2 ANQGSEA. This CDR3 is 14 amino acids long. The CDR3 reads CSVEGRLNTGELFF. CDR3 nucleotides: TGCAGCGTTGAGGGCAGGCTTAACACCGGGGAGCTGTTTTTT.

The chain is built from TRBV21-1 and TRBJ2-7; the D call of TRBD2 is as the table states it, not checked on the DNA. TRBV21-1 is a known pseudogene. The CDR3 length is 16 residues. DNA for the CDR3: TGTGCCAGCAGCAAAGATAGCCAGCGCAACTCCTACGAGCAGTACTTC. Translated, it gives CASSKDSQRNSYEQYF.

V usage is TRBV7-9 and J usage is TRBJ2-2, with D possibly TRBD2 on 5 matching bases. Germline CDR1 and CDR2: SEHNR and FQNEAQ (reference sequence). V was shortened by 1 base and J by 7 bases, with 10 bases between the two germline ends. CDR3 length: 14 residues. CDR3 in amino acids: CASSLEAASGELFF. CDR3 sequence (DNA): TGTGCCAGCAGCTTAGAAGCGGCTAGCGGGGAGCTGTTTTTT.

The chain combines TRBV6-5 with TRBJ1-6; D not certain. CDR1 MNHEY and CDR2 SVGAGI come from the germline V gene. This CDR3 is built from 14 residues. Trimming removed 4 bases at V and 7 bases at J, with 11 bases between. The CDR3 loop is CASSSAGLNSPLHF. CDR3 bases: TGTGCCAGCAGTTCAGCCGGTTTGAATTCACCCCTCCACTTT.

The chain has TRBV19 and TRBJ2-2, with D possibly TRBD2 on 6 matching bases. Deletions cut 7 bases from V and 3 bases from J, with 12 bases between. The CDR3 loop spans 14 amino acids. The V gene's germline CDR1 is LNHDA and CDR2 SQIVND (reference sequence). CDR3 amino acids: CASKGLIHTGELFF. The CDR3 DNA is TGTGCCAGTAAGGGACTTATTCACACCGGGGAGCTGTTTTTT.